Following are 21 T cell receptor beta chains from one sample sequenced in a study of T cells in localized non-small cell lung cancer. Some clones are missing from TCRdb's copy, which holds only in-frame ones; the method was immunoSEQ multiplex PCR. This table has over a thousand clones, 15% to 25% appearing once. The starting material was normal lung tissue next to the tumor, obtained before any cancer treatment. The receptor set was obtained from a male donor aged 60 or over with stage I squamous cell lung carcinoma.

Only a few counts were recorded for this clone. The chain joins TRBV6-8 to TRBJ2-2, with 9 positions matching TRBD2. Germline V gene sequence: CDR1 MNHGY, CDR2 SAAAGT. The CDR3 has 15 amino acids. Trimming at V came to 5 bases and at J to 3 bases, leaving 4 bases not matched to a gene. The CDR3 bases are TGTGCCAGCAGTGCCGTAGCGGGAGACACCGGGGAGCTGTTTTTT. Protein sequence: CASSAVAGDTGELFF.

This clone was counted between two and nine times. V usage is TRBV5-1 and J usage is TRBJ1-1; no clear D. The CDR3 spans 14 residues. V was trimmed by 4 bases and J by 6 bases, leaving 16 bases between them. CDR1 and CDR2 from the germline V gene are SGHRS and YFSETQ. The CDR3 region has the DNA TGCGCCAGCAGCACGGCCGCCCCCGGGGCTGAAGCTTTCTTT. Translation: CASSTAAPGAEAFF.

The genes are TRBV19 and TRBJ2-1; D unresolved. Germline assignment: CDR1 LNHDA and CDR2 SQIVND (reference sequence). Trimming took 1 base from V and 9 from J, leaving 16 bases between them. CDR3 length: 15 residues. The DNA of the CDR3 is TGTGCCAGTAGTATAGGTGGGTCTATATCTCCTGAGCAGTTCTTC. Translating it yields CASSIGGSISPEQFF. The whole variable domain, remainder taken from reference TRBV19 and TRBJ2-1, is DGGITQSPKYLFRKEGQNVTLSCEQNLNHDAMYWYRQDPGQGLRLIYYSQIVNDFQKGDIAEGYSVSREKKESFPLTVTSAQKNPTAFYLCASSIGGSISPEQFFGPGTRLTVL.

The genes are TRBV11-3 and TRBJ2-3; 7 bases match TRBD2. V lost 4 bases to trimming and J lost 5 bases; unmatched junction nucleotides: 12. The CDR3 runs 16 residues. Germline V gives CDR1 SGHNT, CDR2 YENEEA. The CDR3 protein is CASSSRPTGGIDTQYF. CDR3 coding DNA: TGTGCCAGCAGCTCCCGTCCTACGGGAGGAATAGATACGCAGTATTTT.

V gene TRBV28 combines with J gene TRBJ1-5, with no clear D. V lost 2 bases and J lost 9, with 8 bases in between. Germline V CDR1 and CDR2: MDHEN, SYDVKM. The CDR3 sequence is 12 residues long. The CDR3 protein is CASSLPRGPQHF. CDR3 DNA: TGTGCCAGCAGTTTACCCCGAGGGCCCCAGCATTTT.

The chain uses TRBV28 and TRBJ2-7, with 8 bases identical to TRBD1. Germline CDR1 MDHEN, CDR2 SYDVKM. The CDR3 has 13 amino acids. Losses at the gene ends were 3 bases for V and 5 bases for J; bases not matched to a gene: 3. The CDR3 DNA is TGTGCCAGCAGTTTTTGGACAGGGAACGAGCAGTACTTC. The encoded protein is CASSFWTGNEQYF. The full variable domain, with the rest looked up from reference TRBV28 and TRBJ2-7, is DVKVTQSSRYLVKRTGEKVFLECVQDMDHENMFWYRQDPGLGLRLIYFSYDVKMKEKGDIPEGYSVSREKKERFSLILESASTNQTSMYLCASSFWTGNEQYFGPGTRLTVT.

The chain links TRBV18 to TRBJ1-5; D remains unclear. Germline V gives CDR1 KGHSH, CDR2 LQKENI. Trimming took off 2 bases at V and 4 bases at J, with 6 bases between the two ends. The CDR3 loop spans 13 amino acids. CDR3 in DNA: TGTGCCAGCTCACCAAGGAAAAATCAGCCCCAGCATTTT. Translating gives CASSPRKNQPQHF.

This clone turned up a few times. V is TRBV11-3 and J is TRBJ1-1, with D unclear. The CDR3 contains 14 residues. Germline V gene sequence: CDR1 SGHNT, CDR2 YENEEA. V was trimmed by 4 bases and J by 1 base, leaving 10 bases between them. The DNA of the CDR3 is TGTGCCAGCAGCTCCGTAGTCAAGAACACTGAAGCTTTCTTT. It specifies CASSSVVKNTEAFF.

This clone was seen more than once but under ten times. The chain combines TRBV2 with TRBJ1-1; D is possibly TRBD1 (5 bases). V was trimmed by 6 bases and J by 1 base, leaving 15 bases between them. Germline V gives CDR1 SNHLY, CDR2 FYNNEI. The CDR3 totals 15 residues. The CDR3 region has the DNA TGTGCCAGCAGCGTAGGGGTAGGATGGAACACTGAAGCTTTCTTT. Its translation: CASSVGVGWNTEAFF.

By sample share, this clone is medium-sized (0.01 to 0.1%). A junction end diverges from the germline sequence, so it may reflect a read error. The chain's CDR3 is CAISGGSTSGTQNNEQFF. In nucleotides, the CDR3 is TGTGCCATCAGTGGTGGGTCAACTAGCGGGACCCAGAACAATGAGCAGTTCTTC. The chain has TRBV6-8 and TRBJ2-1, with 10 bases matching TRBD2. This CDR3 is 18 amino acids long. Germline CDR1 reads MNHGY; CDR2 reads SAAAGT.

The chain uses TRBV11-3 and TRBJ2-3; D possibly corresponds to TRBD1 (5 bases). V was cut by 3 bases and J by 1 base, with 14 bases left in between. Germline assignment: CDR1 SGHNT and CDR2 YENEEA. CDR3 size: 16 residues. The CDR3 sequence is CASSLASGSRTDTQYF. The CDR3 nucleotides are TGTGCCAGCAGCTTGGCCTCAGGGTCTCGCACAGATACGCAGTATTTT.

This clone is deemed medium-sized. The CDR3 coding sequence is TGTGCCAGCAGTTTATCAGGTAGCAATCAGCCCCAGCATTTT. Amino acid sequence: CASSLSGSNQPQHF. The chain has TRBV28 and TRBJ1-5, with D hard to call. The germline V gene encodes CDR1 MDHEN and CDR2 SYDVKM. The CDR3 sequence is 14 residues long. With 1 base removed from V and 0 bases from J, the gap between germline ends came to 4 bases.

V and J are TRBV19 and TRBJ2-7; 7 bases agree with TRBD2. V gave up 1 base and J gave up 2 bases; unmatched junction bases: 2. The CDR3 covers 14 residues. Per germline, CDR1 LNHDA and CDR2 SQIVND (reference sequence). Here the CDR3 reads CASSIALATYEQYF. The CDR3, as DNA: TGTGCCAGTAGTATAGCACTAGCGACCTACGAGCAGTACTTC.

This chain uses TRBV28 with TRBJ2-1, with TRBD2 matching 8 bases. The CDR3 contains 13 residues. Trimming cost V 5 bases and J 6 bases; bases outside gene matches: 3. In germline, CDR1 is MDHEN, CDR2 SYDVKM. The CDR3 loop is CASSLAGGNEQFF. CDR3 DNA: TGTGCCAGCAGTCTGGCGGGGGGCAATGAGCAGTTCTTC.

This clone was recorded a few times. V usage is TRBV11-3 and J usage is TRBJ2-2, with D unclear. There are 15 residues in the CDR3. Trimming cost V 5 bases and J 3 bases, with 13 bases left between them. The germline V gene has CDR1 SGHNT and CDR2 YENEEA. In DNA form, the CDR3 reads TGTGCCAGCAGCCCACCCGACCTTTACACCGGGGAGCTGTTTTTT. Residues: CASSPPDLYTGELFF.

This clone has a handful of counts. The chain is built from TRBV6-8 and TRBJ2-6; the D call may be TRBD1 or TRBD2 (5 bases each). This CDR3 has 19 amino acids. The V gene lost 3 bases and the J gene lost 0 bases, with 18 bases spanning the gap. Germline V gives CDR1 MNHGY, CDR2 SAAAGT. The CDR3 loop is CASSYEGGRASSGANVLTF. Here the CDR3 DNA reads TGTGCCAGCAGTTATGAGGGTGGCAGGGCGTCCTCTGGGGCCAACGTCCTGACTTTC.

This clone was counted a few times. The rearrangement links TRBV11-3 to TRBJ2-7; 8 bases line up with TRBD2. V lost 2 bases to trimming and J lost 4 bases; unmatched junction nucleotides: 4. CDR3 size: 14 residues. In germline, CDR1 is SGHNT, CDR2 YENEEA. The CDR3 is CASSLFGLAYEQYF. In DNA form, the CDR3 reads TGTGCCAGCAGCTTATTTGGACTAGCATACGAGCAGTACTTC.

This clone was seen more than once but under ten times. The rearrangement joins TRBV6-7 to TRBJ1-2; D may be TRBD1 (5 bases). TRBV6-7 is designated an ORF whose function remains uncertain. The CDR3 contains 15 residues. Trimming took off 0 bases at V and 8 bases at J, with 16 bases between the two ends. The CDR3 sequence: CASSYSIAGTGGYTF. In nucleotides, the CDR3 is TGTGCCAGCAGTTACTCGATTGCCGGGACGGGCGGCTACACCTTC.

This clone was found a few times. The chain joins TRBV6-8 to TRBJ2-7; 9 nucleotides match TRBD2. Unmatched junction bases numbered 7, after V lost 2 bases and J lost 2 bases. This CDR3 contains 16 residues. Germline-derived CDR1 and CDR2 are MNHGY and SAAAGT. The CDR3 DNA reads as TGTGCCAGCAGTTACGTCGTAGCGGGAGTGCCCTACGAGCAGTACTTC. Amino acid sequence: CASSYVVAGVPYEQYF.

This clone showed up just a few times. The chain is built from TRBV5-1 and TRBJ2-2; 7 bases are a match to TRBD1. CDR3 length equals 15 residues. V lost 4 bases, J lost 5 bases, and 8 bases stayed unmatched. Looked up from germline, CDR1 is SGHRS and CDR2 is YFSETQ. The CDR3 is CASSPGGSRTGELFF. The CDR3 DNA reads TGCGCCAGCAGCCCAGGGGGTAGTAGGACCGGGGAGCTGTTTTTT.

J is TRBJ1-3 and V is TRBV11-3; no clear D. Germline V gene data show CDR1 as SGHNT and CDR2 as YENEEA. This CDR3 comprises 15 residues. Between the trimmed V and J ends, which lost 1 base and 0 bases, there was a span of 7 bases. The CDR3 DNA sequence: TGTGCCAGCAGCTTAGGAGGTTACTCTGGAAACACCATATATTTT. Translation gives CASSLGGYSGNTIYF.